The sequence of this T cell receptor (beta chain) was determined in a study of blood T cell repertoires in COVID-19. In the study overall: From the United States, Italy and Spain came samples of acute and convalescent COVID-19.

Clones were sequenced by immunoSEQ multiplex PCR, and TCRdb holds only the in-frame ones, with some missing. Counted here are about 160,000 clones, around four fifths occurring once; the ten biggest clones make up approximately 8%. The V and J ends lost 3 bases and 5 bases respectively, with 13 bases between them. Germline CDR1 reads SQVTM; CDR2 reads ANQGSEA. The CDR3 totals 13 residues. Cohorts were based on clinical histories the participants reported. Donors in Cohort 3 who had recovered were those with two negative PCRs, healthcare professional clearance, or resolution of their symptoms. This clone was detected only once.

The chain uses TRBV29-1 and TRBJ2-5; possibly TRBD1 for D (6 bases). The receptor was derived from a woman in her forties or fifties who had recovered from COVID-19. The sequenced sample consisted of PBMCs or T cells enriched from blood (not recorded which). CDR3 sequence reads: CSVDLGGWETQYF. DNA for the CDR3: TGCAGCGTTGATCTAGGGGGTTGGGAGACCCAGTACTTC. The whole variable domain, filled in from reference TRBV29-1 and TRBJ2-5, reads SAVISQKPSRDICQRGTSLTIQCQVDSQVTMMFWYRQQPGQSLTLIATANQGSEATYESGFVIDKFPISRPNLTFSTLTVSNMSPEDSSIYLCSVDLGGWETQYFGPGTRLLVL.